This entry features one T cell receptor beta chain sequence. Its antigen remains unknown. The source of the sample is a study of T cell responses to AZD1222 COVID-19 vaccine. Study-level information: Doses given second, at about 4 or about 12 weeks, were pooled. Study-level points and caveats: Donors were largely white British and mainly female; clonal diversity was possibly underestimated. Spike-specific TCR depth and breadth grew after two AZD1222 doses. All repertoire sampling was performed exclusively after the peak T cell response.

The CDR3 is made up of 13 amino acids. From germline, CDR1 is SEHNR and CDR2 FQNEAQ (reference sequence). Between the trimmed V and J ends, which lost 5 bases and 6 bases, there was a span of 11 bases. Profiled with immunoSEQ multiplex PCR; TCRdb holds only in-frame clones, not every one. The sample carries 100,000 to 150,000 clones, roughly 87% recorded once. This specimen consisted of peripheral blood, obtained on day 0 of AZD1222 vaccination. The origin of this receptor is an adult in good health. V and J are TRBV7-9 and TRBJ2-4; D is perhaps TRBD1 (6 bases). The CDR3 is CASSPTGTNIQYF. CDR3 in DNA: TGTGCCAGCAGCCCGACAGGTACAAACATTCAGTACTTC.